The clone carrying this T cell receptor (beta chain) was seen a single time. Its antigen is unidentified. The J segment lost 3 bases and the V segment lost 7 bases, leaving 13 bases of the junction unmatched. The CDR3 has 17 residues. CDR1 SGHNT and CDR2 YYREEE come from the germline V gene (reference sequence). Clones were sequenced by immunoSEQ multiplex PCR, and TCRdb holds only the in-frame ones, with some missing. Of 110,000 to 150,000 clones listed, roughly 92% are singletons. This record comes from a study of T cell responses to AZD1222 COVID-19 vaccine. Study-wide points: Among AZD1222 vaccinees, only 5 to 7 were seropositive at baseline.

This receptor was identified in an adult in good health. Source: peripheral blood, taken on day 0 of AZD1222 vaccination. The gene calls are TRBV5-4 and TRBJ2-7; 13 bases match TRBD2. The CDR3 DNA sequence: TGTGCCAGCGGCCTGGGGACTAGCGGGGCCCCTAACTACGAGCAGTACTTC. The encoded protein is CASGLGTSGAPNYEQYF.